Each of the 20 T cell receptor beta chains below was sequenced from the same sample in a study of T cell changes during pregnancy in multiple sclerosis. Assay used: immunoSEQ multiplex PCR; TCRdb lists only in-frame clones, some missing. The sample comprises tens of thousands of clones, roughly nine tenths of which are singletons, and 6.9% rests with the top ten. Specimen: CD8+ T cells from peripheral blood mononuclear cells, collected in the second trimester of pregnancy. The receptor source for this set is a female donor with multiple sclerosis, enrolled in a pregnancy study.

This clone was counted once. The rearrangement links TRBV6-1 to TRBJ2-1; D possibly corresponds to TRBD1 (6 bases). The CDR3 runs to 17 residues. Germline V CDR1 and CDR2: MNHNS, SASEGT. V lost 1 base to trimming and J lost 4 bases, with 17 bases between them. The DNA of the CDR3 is TGTGCCAGCAGTGAAGGGTGGGACACCTACCCGTACAATGAGCAGTTCTTC. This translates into CASSEGWDTYPYNEQFF.

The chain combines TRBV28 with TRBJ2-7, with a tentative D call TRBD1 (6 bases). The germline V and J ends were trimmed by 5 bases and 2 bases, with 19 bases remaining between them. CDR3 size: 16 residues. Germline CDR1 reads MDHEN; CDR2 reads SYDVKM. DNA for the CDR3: TGTGCCAGCAGTAGAACCACCTACGGACAGACCTACGAGCAGTACTTC. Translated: CASSRTTYGQTYEQYF.

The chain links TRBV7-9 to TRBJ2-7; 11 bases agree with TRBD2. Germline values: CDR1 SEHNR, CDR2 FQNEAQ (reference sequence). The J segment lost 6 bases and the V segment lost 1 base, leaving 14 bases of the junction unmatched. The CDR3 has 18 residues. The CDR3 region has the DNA TGTGCCAGCAGCTTAGAACGGGGACTAGCGGCTGGAGCTACCGAGCAGTACTTC. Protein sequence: CASSLERGLAAGATEQYF.

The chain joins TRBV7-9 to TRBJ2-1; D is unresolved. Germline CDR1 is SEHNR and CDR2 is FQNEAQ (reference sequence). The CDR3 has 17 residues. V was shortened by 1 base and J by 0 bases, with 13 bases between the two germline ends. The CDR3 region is CASSLELGDSSYNEQFF. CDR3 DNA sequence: TGTGCCAGCAGCTTAGAGCTAGGTGATAGCTCCTACAATGAGCAGTTCTTC.

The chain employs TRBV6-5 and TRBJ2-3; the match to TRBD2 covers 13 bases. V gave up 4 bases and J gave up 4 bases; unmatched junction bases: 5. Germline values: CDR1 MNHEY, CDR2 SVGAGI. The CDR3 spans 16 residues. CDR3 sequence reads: CASSSGLAGVSDTQYF. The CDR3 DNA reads TGTGCCAGCAGTTCCGGACTAGCGGGAGTATCAGATACGCAGTATTTT.

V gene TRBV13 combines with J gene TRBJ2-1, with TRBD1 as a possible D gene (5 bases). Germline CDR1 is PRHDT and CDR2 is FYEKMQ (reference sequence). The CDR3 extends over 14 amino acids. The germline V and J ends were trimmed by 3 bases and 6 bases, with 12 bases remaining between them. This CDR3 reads CASSLGRAPNEQFF. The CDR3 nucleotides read TGTGCCAGCAGCTTGGGCAGGGCTCCCAATGAGCAGTTCTTC.

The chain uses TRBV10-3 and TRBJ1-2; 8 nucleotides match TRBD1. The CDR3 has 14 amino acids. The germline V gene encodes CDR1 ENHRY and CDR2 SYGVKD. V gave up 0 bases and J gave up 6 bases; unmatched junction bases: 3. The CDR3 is CAISESDRVNGYTF. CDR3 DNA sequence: TGTGCCATCAGTGAGTCGGACAGGGTGAATGGCTACACCTTC.

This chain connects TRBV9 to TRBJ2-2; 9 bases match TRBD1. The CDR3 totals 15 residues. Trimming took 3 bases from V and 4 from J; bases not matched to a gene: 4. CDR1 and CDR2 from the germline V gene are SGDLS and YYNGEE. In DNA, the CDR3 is TGTGCCAGCAGCGCGGGACAGGGCCCCACCGGGGAGCTGTTTTTT. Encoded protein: CASSAGQGPTGELFF.

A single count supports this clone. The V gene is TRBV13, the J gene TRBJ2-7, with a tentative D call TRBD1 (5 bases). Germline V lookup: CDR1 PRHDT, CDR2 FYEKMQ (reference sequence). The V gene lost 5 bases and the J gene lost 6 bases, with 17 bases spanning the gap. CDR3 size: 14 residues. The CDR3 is CASSPWVGVGEQYF. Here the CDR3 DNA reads TGTGCCAGCAGCCCTTGGGTAGGGGTGGGCGAGCAGTACTTC.

CDR3 in amino acids: CASSLAAGGSYEQYF. The CDR3 bases are TGTGCCAGCAGCTTAGCGGCAGGGGGCTCCTACGAGCAGTACTTC. The chain combines TRBV7-3 with TRBJ2-7, with 7 bases that match TRBD1. With V trimmed by 2 bases and J by 0 bases, 4 bases remained unmatched. In germline, CDR1 is SGHTA, CDR2 FQGTGA. This CDR3 has 15 residues.

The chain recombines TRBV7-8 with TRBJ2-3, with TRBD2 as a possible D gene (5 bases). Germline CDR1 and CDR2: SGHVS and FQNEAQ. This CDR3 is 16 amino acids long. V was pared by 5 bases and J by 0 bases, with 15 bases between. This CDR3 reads CASSPLSDLSTDTQYF. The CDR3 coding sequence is TGTGCCAGCAGCCCTCTTAGCGATTTGAGCACAGATACGCAGTATTTT.

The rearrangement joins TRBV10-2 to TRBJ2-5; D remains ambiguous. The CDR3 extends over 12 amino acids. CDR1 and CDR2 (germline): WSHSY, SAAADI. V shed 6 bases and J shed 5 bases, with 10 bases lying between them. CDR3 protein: CASSQTPETQYF. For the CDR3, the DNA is TGCGCCAGCAGCCAGACACCCGAGACCCAGTACTTC.

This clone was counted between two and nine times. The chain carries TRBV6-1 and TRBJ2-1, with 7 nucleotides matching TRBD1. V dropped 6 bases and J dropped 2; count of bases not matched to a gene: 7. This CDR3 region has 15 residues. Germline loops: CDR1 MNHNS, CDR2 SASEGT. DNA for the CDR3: TGTGCCAGCAGGCGACAGGGCGACCCCTACAATGAGCAGTTCTTC. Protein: CASRRQGDPYNEQFF.

The CDR3 loop reads CAIGNGIGGEQYF. Here the CDR3 DNA reads TGTGCCATCGGTAACGGAATAGGGGGTGAGCAGTACTTC. The chain combines TRBV10-3 with TRBJ2-7; D might be TRBD1 (6 bases). CDR1 and CDR2 from the germline V gene are ENHRY and SYGVKD. The CDR3 is 13 residues long. V was cut by 8 bases and J by 7 bases, with 18 bases left in between.

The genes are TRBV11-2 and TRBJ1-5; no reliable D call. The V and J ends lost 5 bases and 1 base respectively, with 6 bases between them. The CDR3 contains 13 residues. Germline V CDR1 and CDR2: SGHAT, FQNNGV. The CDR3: CASSQTSNQPQHF. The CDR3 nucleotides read TGTGCCAGCAGCCAGACAAGCAATCAGCCCCAGCATTTT.

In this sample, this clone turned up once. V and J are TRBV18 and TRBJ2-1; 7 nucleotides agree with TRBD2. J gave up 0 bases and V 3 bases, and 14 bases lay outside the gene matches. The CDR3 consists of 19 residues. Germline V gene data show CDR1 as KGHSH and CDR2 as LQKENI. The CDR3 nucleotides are TGTGCCAGCTCACCCGATCTAGCGGTCCCCGGGAGCTCCTACAATGAGCAGTTCTTC. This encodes CASSPDLAVPGSSYNEQFF.

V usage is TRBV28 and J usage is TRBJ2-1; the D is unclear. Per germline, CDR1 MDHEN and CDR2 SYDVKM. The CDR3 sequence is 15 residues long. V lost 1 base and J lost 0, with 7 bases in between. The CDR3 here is CASSLLGSSYNEQFF. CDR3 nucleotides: TGTGCCAGCAGTTTATTGGGCTCCTCCTACAATGAGCAGTTCTTC.

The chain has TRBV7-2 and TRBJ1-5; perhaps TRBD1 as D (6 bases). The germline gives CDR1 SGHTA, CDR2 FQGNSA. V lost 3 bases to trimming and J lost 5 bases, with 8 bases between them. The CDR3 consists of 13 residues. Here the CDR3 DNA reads TGTGCCAGCAGCTTGGACAGCTATCAGCCCCAGCATTTT. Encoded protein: CASSLDSYQPQHF.

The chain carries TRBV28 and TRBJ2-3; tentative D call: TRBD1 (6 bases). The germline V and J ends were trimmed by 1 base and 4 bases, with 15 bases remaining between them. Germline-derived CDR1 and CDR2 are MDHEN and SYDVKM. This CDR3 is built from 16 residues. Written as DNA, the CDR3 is TGTGCCAGCAGTTTATCGCTCCGCCAGGGGTCAGATACGCAGTATTTT. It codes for CASSLSLRQGSDTQYF. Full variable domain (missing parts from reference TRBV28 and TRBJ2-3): DVKVTQSSRYLVKRTGEKVFLECVQDMDHENMFWYRQDPGLGLRLIYFSYDVKMKEKGDIPEGYSVSREKKERFSLILESASTNQTSMYLCASSLSLRQGSDTQYFGPGTRLTVL.

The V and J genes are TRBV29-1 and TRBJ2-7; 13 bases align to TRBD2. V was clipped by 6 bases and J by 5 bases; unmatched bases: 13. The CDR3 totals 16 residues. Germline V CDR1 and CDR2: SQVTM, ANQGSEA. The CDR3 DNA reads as TGCAGCGTAAACCCTACGGGACTAGCGGGAATGCACGAGCAGTACTTC. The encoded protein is CSVNPTGLAGMHEQYF.